The 30 T cell receptor beta chains in this list originate from one sample, sequenced in a study of beta chain features in type 1 diabetes. Study-wide results and caveats: Type 1 diabetes patients had TCRB CDR3s that were shorter (moderately but significantly so) in all four CD4+ subsets.

Antigen specificity for these receptors is unknown. Isolated RNA was reverse transcribed in full, so expressed TCRB transcripts were sequenced. Libraries were prepared by immunoSEQ multiplex PCR; TCRdb keeps only in-frame clonotypes and omits some of them. The table shows a few hundred thousand clones, with roughly 14% occurring only once. Sequenced input: naive CD4+ T cells from blood. These receptor sequences come from a woman under 30 with type 1 diabetes.

As concerns this clone: The sample carries other DNA sequences with the same CDR3. The J gene is TRBJ1-5, the V gene TRBV18; TRBD1 aligns across 7 bases. The CDR3 contains 14 residues. The V gene end was trimmed by 3 bases and the J gene end by 5 bases; junction bases not matched to a gene: 4. Per the germline V gene, CDR1 is KGHSH and CDR2 is LQKENI. Here the CDR3 DNA reads TGTGCCAGCTCACCGGGAACAGGGGATCAGCCCCAGCATTTT. It codes for CASSPGTGDQPQHF.

This clone has just a few counts. The chain combines TRBV11-1 with TRBJ2-5; tentative D call: TRBD2 (6 bases). This CDR3 contains 16 residues. Germline CDR1 is SGHAT and CDR2 is FQDESV (reference sequence). The V end was cut by 2 bases, the J end by 5 bases, with 18 bases between. In DNA, the CDR3 is TGTGCCAGCAGCTTAACCCTGTTCGGGGAGGACGAGACCCAGTACTTC. Its translation is CASSLTLFGEDETQYF. The variable domain in full, completed from reference TRBV11-1 and TRBJ2-5, reads EAEVAQSPRYKITEKSQAVAFWCDPISGHATLYWYRQILGQGPELLVQFQDESVVDDSQLPKDRFSAERLKGVDSTLKIQPAELGDSAMYLCASSLTLFGEDETQYFGPGTRLLVL.

V gene TRBV5-6 combines with J gene TRBJ1-2; a possible D gene is TRBD1 (6 bases). The CDR3 has 14 amino acids. V lost 2 bases to trimming and J lost 1 base, with 9 bases between them. The germline gives CDR1 SGHDT, CDR2 YYEEEE. In DNA form, the CDR3 reads TGTGCCAGCAGCTTTGACAGGAGTAACTATGGCTACACCTTC. It translates to CASSFDRSNYGYTF.

The genes are TRBV7-3 and TRBJ2-7; 10 bases map to TRBD2. CDR1 and CDR2 (germline): SGHTA, FQGTGA. V was pared by 7 bases and J by 0 bases, with 9 bases of the junction left unmatched. There are 16 residues in the CDR3. The CDR3 sequence is CASNQEASGSSYEQYF. The CDR3 bases are TGTGCCAGCAACCAAGAGGCTAGCGGGAGCTCCTACGAGCAGTACTTC.

This clone has a handful of counts. This sequence joins TRBV29-1 and TRBJ2-2; TRBD1 aligns across 9 bases. The J segment lost 5 bases and the V segment lost 4 bases, leaving 8 bases of the junction unmatched. There are 15 residues in the CDR3. Germline lookup yields CDR1 SQVTM and CDR2 ANQGSEA. In DNA, the CDR3 is TGCAGCGTTGGGACGGGGACAGGGAATACCGGGGAGCTGTTTTTT. Translation gives CSVGTGTGNTGELFF.

The V call is TRBV5-4, the J call TRBJ2-7, with D possibly TRBD2 on 6 matching bases. The CDR3 loop spans 15 amino acids. CDR1 and CDR2 (germline): SGHNT, YYREEE (reference sequence). V was pared by 2 bases and J by 0 bases, with 12 bases between. DNA of the CDR3: TGTGCCAGCAGCTTCTACGGAGGGGCCTCCTACGAGCAGTACGTC. Translating it yields CASSFYGGASYEQYV.

The J gene is TRBJ1-5, the V gene TRBV27, with 12 positions matching TRBD1. The germline CDR1 and CDR2 sequences are MNHEY and SMNVEV (reference sequence). The V gene end was trimmed by 2 bases and the J gene end by 7 bases; junction bases not matched to a gene: 6. This CDR3 is 16 amino acids long. The CDR3 here is CASSLRGQGARQPQHF. The CDR3 nucleotides read TGTGCCAGCAGTTTAAGGGGACAGGGGGCGAGGCAGCCCCAGCATTTT.

The chain links TRBV30 to TRBJ2-7, with TRBD2 identical over 8 bases. The junction had 14 bases not matched to a gene; V was cut back by 4 bases and J by 12 bases. The length of the CDR3 is 13 residues. Germline CDR1 GTSNPN, CDR2 SVGIG (reference sequence). The CDR3 DNA is TGTGCCTGGATACCTAGCGGGTCGACTCGGACGTACTTC. This sequence encodes CAWIPSGSTRTYF.

This clone was seen more than once but under ten times. This chain uses TRBV5-4 with TRBJ1-5; 8 nucleotides line up with TRBD1. Trimming cost V 0 bases and J 1 base; bases outside gene matches: 9. CDR1 and CDR2 from the germline V gene are SGHNT and YYREEE (reference sequence). This CDR3 region has 18 residues. CDR3 DNA sequence: TGTGCCAGCAGCTTGGCGGACAGGGAAGGTGTGAGCAATCAGCCCCAGCATTTT. Its translation: CASSLADREGVSNQPQHF.

This clone was observed a few times. The chain couples TRBV7-2 to TRBJ2-1, with 7 bases identical to TRBD2. Per germline, CDR1 SGHTA and CDR2 FQGNSA. This CDR3 region has 15 residues. The junction had 8 bases not matched to a gene; V was cut back by 2 bases and J by 7 bases. Here the CDR3 reads CASSLSWGGVNEQFF. The CDR3 region has the DNA TGTGCCAGCAGCTTAAGTTGGGGGGGAGTGAATGAGCAGTTCTTC.

This clone was seen a few times. This chain joins TRBV11-3 and TRBJ2-1, with 13 bases that match TRBD2. The CDR3 runs to 17 residues. The germline V gene encodes CDR1 SGHNT and CDR2 YENEEA. The V gene end was trimmed by 1 base and the J gene end by 7 bases; junction bases not matched to a gene: 7. The CDR3 is CASSLVAGLAGANEQFF. CDR3 nucleotides: TGTGCCAGCAGCTTAGTAGCTGGACTAGCGGGAGCGAATGAGCAGTTCTTC.

V and J are TRBV7-2 and TRBJ1-2; D uncertain. There are 13 residues in the CDR3. The germline V and J ends were trimmed by 2 bases and 8 bases, with 12 bases remaining between them. Germline CDR1 and CDR2: SGHTA and FQGNSA. The CDR3 loop reads CASSLRRVGGYTF. The CDR3 DNA follows: TGTGCCAGCAGCTTAAGGAGGGTGGGGGGCTACACCTTC. Together with reference TRBV7-2 and TRBJ1-2, the CDR3 gives the full variable domain: GAGVSQSPSNKVTEKGKDVELRCDPISGHTALYWYRQSLGQGLEFLIYFQGNSAPDKSGLPSDRFSAERTGGSVSTLTIQRTQQEDSAVYLCASSLRRVGGYTFGSGTRLTVV.

This chain connects TRBV30 to TRBJ2-3, with 9 bases that match TRBD2. In germline, CDR1 is GTSNPN, CDR2 SVGIG (reference sequence). Germline trimming cut 3 bases from V and 5 bases from J; bases unmatched to any gene: 3. The CDR3 extends over 13 amino acids. The CDR3 is CAWSRGRGDTQYF. As DNA, the CDR3 is TGTGCCTGGAGCCGCGGGAGGGGAGATACGCAGTATTTT.

This clone has a handful of counts. V is TRBV5-1 and J is TRBJ2-3; 8 bases are shared with TRBD1. From germline, CDR1 is SGHRS and CDR2 YFSETQ. Trimming at V came to 4 bases and at J to 2 bases, leaving 6 bases not matched to a gene. This CDR3 is 15 amino acids long. DNA of the CDR3: TGCGCCAGCAGCATCACAGGGGGGACCACAGATACGCAGTATTTT. This translates into CASSITGGTTDTQYF. Variable domain in full (rest from reference TRBV5-1 and TRBJ2-3): KAGVTQTPRYLIKTRGQQVTLSCSPISGHRSVSWYQQTPGQGLQFLFEYFSETQRNKGNFPGRFSGRQFSNSRSEMNVSTLELGDSALYLCASSITGGTTDTQYFGPGTRLTVL.

This CDR3 reads CASSVGMGAGEKLFF. In DNA form, the CDR3 reads TGTGCCAGCAGCGTAGGTATGGGGGCAGGTGAAAAACTGTTTTTT. The chain uses TRBV9 and TRBJ1-4; a weak D match, TRBD1 (6 bases). Deletions cut 0 bases from V and 7 bases from J, with 13 bases between. Germline V gene lookup returns CDR1 SGDLS and CDR2 YYNGEE. This CDR3 comprises 15 residues.

In its sample, this clone was seen a few times. This chain connects TRBV4-3 to TRBJ2-5; a weak D match, TRBD2 (6 bases). CDR3 size: 15 residues. Per the germline V gene, CDR1 is LGHNA and CDR2 is YSLEER. The ends were cut back, 0 bases at V and 5 bases at J, with 13 bases in the middle. The DNA of the CDR3 is TGCGCCAGCAGCCAAGAGACTAGTCGATGGGAGACCCAGTACTTC. This translates into CASSQETSRWETQYF.

This clone has a handful of counts. The chain joins TRBV13 to TRBJ1-1; the D gene is possibly TRBD1 (5 bases). The CDR3 is 17 residues long. With 1 base removed from V and 3 bases from J, the gap between germline ends came to 18 bases. Germline CDR1 PRHDT, CDR2 FYEKMQ (reference sequence). Here the CDR3 DNA reads TGTGCCAGCAGCTTAGTGTTTGGCAGGGATACGGACACTGAAGCTTTCTTT. Translating it yields CASSLVFGRDTDTEAFF.

The chain links TRBV9 to TRBJ1-1; 11 bases fit TRBD1. CDR3 length equals 16 residues. Trimming cost V 6 bases and J 1 base; bases outside gene matches: 8. Looked up from germline, CDR1 is SGDLS and CDR2 is YYNGEE. The CDR3 DNA is TGTGCCAGCACCCGTGGACAGGGGGCTGGGAACACTGAAGCTTTCTTT. This codes for CASTRGQGAGNTEAFF.

J is TRBJ2-1 and V is TRBV7-3, with TRBD1 matching over 8 bases. The CDR3 extends over 16 amino acids. Germline V lookup: CDR1 SGHTA, CDR2 FQGTGA. After removal of 1 base from V and 7 bases from J, the junction contained 9 bases not matched to a gene. The CDR3 sequence: CASSLMAQGAKNEQFF. Written as DNA, the CDR3 is TGTGCCAGCAGCTTAATGGCCCAGGGGGCGAAGAATGAGCAGTTCTTC.

In its sample, this clone was seen once. This chain connects TRBV2 to TRBJ2-1, with D hard to call. Looked up from germline, CDR1 is SNHLY and CDR2 is FYNNEI. The CDR3 runs to 15 residues. V gave up 5 bases and J gave up 0 bases, with 11 bases separating them. The CDR3 DNA reads as TGTGCCAGCAGTAGAGACCGGAGCTCCTACAATGAGCAGTTCTTC. Its translation is CASSRDRSSYNEQFF.

The chain carries TRBV15 and TRBJ1-5; tentatively, D is TRBD1 (6 bases). With 3 bases removed from V and 6 bases from J, the gap between germline ends came to 12 bases. The germline gives CDR1 LNHNV, CDR2 YYDKDF (reference sequence). This CDR3 is 14 amino acids long. The CDR3 sequence: CATSSQTGVQPQHF. The CDR3 bases are TGTGCCACCAGCAGCCAGACAGGAGTTCAGCCCCAGCATTTT.

The rearrangement uses TRBV7-2 and TRBJ1-2; tentative D call: TRBD1 (6 bases). Looked up from germline, CDR1 is SGHTA and CDR2 is FQGNSA. V was cut by 5 bases and J by 4 bases, with 17 bases left in between. CDR3 length: 15 residues. In nucleotides, the CDR3 is TGTGCCAGCAGCGGTCGCACAGGGTCGGGCTATGGCTACACCTTC. It codes for CASSGRTGSGYGYTF.

In this sample, this clone turned up a few times. The gene calls are TRBV9 and TRBJ2-1; 14 nucleotides line up with TRBD2. The V gene end was trimmed by 3 bases and the J gene end by 8 bases; junction bases not matched to a gene: 10. Germline loops: CDR1 SGDLS, CDR2 YYNGEE. There are 17 residues in the CDR3. CDR3 coding DNA: TGTGCCAGCAGCGCCGTGGTGACTAGCGGGAGGGCCTATGAGCAGTTCTTC. Amino acids: CASSAVVTSGRAYEQFF. The full variable domain, in which reference TRBV9 and TRBJ2-1 provide the parts outside the CDR3, is DSGVTQTPKHLITATGQRVTLRCSPRSGDLSVYWYQQSLDQGLQFLIQYYNGEERAKGNILERFSAQQFPDLHSELNLSSLELGDSALYFCASSAVVTSGRAYEQFFGPGTRLTVL.

This chain connects TRBV19 to TRBJ1-1, with 9 positions matching TRBD1. The junction had 14 bases not matched to a gene; V was cut back by 5 bases and J by 4 bases. The CDR3 totals 17 residues. Germline-derived CDR1 and CDR2 are LNHDA and SQIVND (reference sequence). CDR3 residues: CASSRGANRGRGTEAFF. As DNA, the CDR3 is TGTGCCAGTAGTCGTGGGGCTAACAGGGGGCGCGGCACTGAAGCTTTCTTT.

This clone was seen more than once but under ten times. The chain carries TRBV28 and TRBJ2-7, with TRBD2 identical over 8 bases. This CDR3 contains 15 residues. The germline V gene encodes CDR1 MDHEN and CDR2 SYDVKM. The V segment lost 7 bases and the J segment 3 bases; nucleotides outside the gene matches: 11. The chain's CDR3 is CASTPGGGLLYEQYV. The CDR3 DNA reads TGTGCCAGCACCCCGGGCGGGGGGCTTCTCTACGAGCAGTACGTC.

This clone has only a few counts. V gene TRBV4-3 combines with J gene TRBJ2-2; tentative D call: TRBD1 (6 bases). The V gene's germline CDR1 is LGHNA and CDR2 YSLEER. Deletions cut 0 bases from V and 5 bases from J, with 16 bases between. The CDR3 loop spans 17 amino acids. The CDR3 region has the DNA TGCGCCAGCAGCCAAGAATTGAGGGGGAGAGGGACCGGGGAGCTGTTTTTT. This encodes CASSQELRGRGTGELFF.

This clone was observed a few times. This sequence joins TRBV6-6 and TRBJ1-1; tentatively, D is TRBD1 (6 bases). CDR1 and CDR2 (germline): MNHNY, SVGAGI (reference sequence). The CDR3 contains 13 residues. The V and J ends lost 2 bases and 3 bases respectively, with 7 bases between them. CDR3 sequence (DNA): TGTGCCAGCAGTTACGCAGGGGACACTGAAGCTTTCTTT. Translation: CASSYAGDTEAFF.

The rearrangement uses TRBV28 and TRBJ2-1; D is uncertain. The CDR3 sequence is 14 residues long. Trimming stripped 3 bases from V and 8 bases from J, with 14 bases between. Germline V CDR1 and CDR2: MDHEN, SYDVKM. CDR3 in DNA: TGTGCCAGCAGTTTCCCACAAATCAGGCATGAGCAGTTCTTC. Translating it yields CASSFPQIRHEQFF.

The chain links TRBV7-9 to TRBJ1-2, with 8 bases aligning to TRBD1. The CDR3 runs to 15 residues. The V gene end was trimmed by 8 bases and the J gene end by 8 bases; junction bases not matched to a gene: 16. Germline V lookup: CDR1 SEHNR, CDR2 FQNEAQ (reference sequence). The CDR3 spells CASDTFNPGGAGYTF. The CDR3 DNA reads TGTGCCAGCGACACCTTCAACCCAGGGGGCGCCGGCTACACCTTC.

The chain combines TRBV27 with TRBJ2-5; no clear D. Germline CDR1 and CDR2: MNHEY and SMNVEV (reference sequence). Between the trimmed V and J ends, which lost 0 bases and 6 bases, there was a span of 11 bases. The CDR3 totals 14 residues. The CDR3 protein is CASSLSGRVQTQYF. CDR3 nucleotides: TGTGCCAGCAGTTTATCGGGTCGGGTTCAGACCCAGTACTTC.